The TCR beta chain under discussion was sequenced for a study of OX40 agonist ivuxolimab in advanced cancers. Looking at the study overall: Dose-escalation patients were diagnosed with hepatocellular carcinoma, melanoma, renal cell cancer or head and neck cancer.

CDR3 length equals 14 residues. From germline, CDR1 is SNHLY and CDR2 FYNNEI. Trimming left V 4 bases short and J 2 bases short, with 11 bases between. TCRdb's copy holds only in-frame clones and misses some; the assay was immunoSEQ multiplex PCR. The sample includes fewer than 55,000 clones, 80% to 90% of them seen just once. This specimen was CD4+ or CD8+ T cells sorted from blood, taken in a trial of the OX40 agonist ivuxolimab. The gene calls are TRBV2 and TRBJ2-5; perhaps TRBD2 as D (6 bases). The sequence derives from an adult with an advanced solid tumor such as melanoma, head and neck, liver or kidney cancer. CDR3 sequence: CASSVAEAQETQYF. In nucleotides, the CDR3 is TGTGCCAGCAGTGTAGCGGAGGCGCAAGAGACCCAGTACTTC. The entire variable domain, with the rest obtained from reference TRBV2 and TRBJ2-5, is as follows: EPEVTQTPSHQVTQMGQEVILRCVPISNHLYFYWYRQILGQKVEFLVSFYNNEISEKSEIFDDQFSVERPDGSNFTLKIRSTKLEDSAMYFCASSVAEAQETQYFGPGTRLLVL.